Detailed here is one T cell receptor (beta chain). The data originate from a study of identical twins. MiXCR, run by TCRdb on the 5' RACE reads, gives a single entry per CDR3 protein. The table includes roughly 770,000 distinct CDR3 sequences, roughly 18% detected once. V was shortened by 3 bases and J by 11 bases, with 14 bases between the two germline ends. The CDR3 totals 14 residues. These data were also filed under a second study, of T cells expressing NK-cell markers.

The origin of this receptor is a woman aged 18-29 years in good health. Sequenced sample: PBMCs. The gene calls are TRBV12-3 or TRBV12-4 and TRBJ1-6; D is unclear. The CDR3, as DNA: TGTGCCAGCAGTTTCTCGTTTGGAGGGACACCCCTCCACTTT. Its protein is CASSFSFGGTPLHF.